These 2 T cell receptor beta chains were all obtained from the same sample, sequenced in a study of beta chain features in type 1 diabetes. These TCRs' antigens remain unknown. Study results and limitations: In all four CD4+ subsets, TCRB CDR3 length was significantly, moderately reduced in type 1 diabetes.

Reverse transcription of all isolated RNA meant that expressed TCRB transcripts were sequenced. The method was immunoSEQ multiplex PCR; TCRdb's version includes in-frame clones alone and lacks a portion of them. Altogether under 200,000 clones are present, 10% being singletons, with the ten largest covering roughly 0.45%. Sequenced input: central memory CD4+ T cells from blood. These TCRs come from a man younger than 45 with type 1 diabetes.

The gene calls are TRBV7-9 and TRBJ2-5; 10 bases agree with TRBD2. V was clipped by 5 bases and J by 5 bases; unmatched bases: 8. From germline, CDR1 is SEHNR and CDR2 FQNEAQ (reference sequence). The CDR3 runs 15 residues. The CDR3 sequence: CASSPPSGSDETQYF. The CDR3 DNA follows: TGTGCCAGCAGCCCACCTAGCGGGAGCGATGAGACCCAGTACTTC. Based on the CDR3 plus reference TRBV7-9 and TRBJ2-5, the full variable domain is DTGVSQNPRHKITKRGQNVTFRCDPISEHNRLYWYRQTLGQGPEFLTYFQNEAQLEKSRLLSDRFSAERPKGSFSTLEIQRTEQGDSAMYLCASSPPSGSDETQYFGPGTRLLVL.

This clone was seen a few times. The chain is built from TRBV15 and TRBJ1-1; unclear D gene. Germline CDR1 and CDR2: LNHNV and YYDKDF (reference sequence). The CDR3 loop spans 13 amino acids. V was pared by 1 base and J by 0 bases, with 3 bases between. Written as DNA, the CDR3 is TGTGCCACCAGCAGAGTTATGAACACTGAAGCTTTCTTT. Protein product: CATSRVMNTEAFF.